Given below is one T cell receptor beta chain in context. Its target is unknown. Germline V lookup: CDR1 SGDLS, CDR2 YYNGEE. The V gene lost 1 base and the J gene lost 5 bases, with 9 bases spanning the gap. The CDR3 contains 13 residues. This record belongs to a study of response to subunit inactivated influenza vaccine. TCRdb fed the RT-PCR reads into MiXCR, producing one record per CDR3 protein. The top ten hold about 10% of the sample, which has about 530,000 distinct CDR3 sequences, about an eighth seen once. Study-level points and caveats: Each seasonal influenza vaccination recruits few new T cells, the authors suggested.

The TCR was taken from a man in his fifties or sixties who received an inactivated influenza vaccine. The source was PBMCs from blood, collected on the day of vaccination. This chain connects TRBV9 to TRBJ2-5, with D unresolved. The CDR3 is CASSVPPSETQYF. CDR3 sequence (DNA): TGTGCCAGCAGCGTACCCCCCTCGGAGACCCAGTACTTC.